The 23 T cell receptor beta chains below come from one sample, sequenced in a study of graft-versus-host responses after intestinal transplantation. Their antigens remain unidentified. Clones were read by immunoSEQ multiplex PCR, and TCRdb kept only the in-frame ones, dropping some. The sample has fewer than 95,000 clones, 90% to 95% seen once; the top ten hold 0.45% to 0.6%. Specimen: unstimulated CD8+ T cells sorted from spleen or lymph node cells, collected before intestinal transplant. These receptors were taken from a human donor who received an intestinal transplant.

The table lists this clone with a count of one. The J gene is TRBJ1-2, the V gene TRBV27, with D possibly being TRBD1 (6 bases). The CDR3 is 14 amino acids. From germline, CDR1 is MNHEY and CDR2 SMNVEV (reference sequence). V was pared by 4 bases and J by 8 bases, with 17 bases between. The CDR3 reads CASSSNREGGGYTF. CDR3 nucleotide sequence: TGTGCCAGCAGTTCCAACAGGGAGGGTGGGGGCTACACCTTC.

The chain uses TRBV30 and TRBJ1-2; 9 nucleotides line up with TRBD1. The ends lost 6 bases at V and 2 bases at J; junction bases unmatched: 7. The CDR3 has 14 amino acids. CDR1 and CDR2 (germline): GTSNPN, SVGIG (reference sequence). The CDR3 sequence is CACLRTGENYGYTF. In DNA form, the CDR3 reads TGTGCCTGCCTTAGGACAGGGGAGAACTATGGCTACACCTTC.

The CDR3 DNA is TGCGCCAGCAGCTTGGAGCAGGCCGCGAACACCGGGGAGCTGTTTTTT. Translation gives CASSLEQAANTGELFF. The chain joins TRBV5-1 to TRBJ2-2; D gene unclear. The CDR3 extends over 16 amino acids. V lost 0 bases to trimming and J lost 0 bases, with 9 bases between them. Germline CDR1 reads SGHRS; CDR2 reads YFSETQ.

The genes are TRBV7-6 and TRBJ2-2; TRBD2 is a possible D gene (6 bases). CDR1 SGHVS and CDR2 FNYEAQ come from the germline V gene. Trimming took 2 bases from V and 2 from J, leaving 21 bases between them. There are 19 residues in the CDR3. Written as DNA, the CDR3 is TGTGCCAGCAGCTTACTGCCAACCGGGGGATTGGGAAACACCGGGGAGCTGTTTTTT. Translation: CASSLLPTGGLGNTGELFF.

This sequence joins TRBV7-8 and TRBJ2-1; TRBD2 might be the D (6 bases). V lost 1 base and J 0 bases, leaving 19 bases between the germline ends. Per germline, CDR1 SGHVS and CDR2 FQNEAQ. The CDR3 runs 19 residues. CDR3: CASSLVLFDRGSSYNEQFF. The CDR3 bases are TGTGCCAGCAGCTTAGTGTTATTTGATCGGGGGAGCTCCTACAATGAGCAGTTCTTC.

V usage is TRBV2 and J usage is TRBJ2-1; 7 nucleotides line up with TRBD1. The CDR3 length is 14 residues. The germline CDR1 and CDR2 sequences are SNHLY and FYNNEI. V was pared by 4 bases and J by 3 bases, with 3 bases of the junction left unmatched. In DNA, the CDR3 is TGTGCCAGCAGTGCGGGACAGATCTACAATGAGCAGTTCTTC. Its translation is CASSAGQIYNEQFF.

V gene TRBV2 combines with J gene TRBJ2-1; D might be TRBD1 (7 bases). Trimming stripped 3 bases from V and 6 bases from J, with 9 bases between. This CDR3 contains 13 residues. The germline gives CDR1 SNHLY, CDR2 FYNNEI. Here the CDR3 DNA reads TGTGCCAGCAGTGAGCAGGGGGGCAATGAGCAGTTCTTC. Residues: CASSEQGGNEQFF.

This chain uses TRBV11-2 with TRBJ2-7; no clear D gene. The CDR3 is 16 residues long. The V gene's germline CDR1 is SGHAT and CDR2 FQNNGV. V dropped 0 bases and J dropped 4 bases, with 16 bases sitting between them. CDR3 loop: CASSLDADPARYEQYF. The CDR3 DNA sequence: TGTGCCAGCAGCTTAGATGCTGACCCAGCGAGATACGAGCAGTACTTC. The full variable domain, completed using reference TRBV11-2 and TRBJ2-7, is EAGVAQSPRYKIIEKRQSVAFWCNPISGHATLYWYQQILGQGPKLLIQFQNNGVVDDSQLPKDRFSAERLKGVDSTLKIQPAKLEDSAVYLCASSLDADPARYEQYFGPGTRLTVT.

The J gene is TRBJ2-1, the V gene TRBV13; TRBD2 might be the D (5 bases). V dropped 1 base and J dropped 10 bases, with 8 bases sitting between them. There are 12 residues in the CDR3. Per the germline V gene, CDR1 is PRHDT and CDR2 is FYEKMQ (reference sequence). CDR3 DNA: TGTGCCAGCAGCTTAGAACGGGAAGAGCAGTTCTTC. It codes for CASSLEREEQFF. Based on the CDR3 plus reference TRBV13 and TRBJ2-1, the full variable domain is AAGVIQSPRHLIKEKRETATLKCYPIPRHDTVYWYQQGPGQDPQFLISFYEKMQSDKGSIPDRFSAQQFSDYHSELNMSSLELGDSALYFCASSLEREEQFFGPGTRLTVL.

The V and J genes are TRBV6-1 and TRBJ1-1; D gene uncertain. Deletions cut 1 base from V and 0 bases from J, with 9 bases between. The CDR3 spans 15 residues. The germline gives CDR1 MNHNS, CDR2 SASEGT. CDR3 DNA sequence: TGTGCCAGCAGTGAAGAGGCCAGGATGAACACTGAAGCTTTCTTT. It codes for CASSEEARMNTEAFF.

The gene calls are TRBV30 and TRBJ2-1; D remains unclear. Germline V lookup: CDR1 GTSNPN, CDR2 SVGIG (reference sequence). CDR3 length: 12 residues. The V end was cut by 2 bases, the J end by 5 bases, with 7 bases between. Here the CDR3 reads CAWSKTDNEQFF. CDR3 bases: TGTGCCTGGAGTAAAACGGACAATGAGCAGTTCTTC.

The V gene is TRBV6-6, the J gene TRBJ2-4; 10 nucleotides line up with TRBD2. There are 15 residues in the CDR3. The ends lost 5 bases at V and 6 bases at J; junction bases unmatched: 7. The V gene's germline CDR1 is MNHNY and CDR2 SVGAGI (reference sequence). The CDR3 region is CASSHLAGDSNIQYF. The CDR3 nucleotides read TGTGCCAGCAGTCATCTAGCGGGAGATTCAAACATTCAGTACTTC.

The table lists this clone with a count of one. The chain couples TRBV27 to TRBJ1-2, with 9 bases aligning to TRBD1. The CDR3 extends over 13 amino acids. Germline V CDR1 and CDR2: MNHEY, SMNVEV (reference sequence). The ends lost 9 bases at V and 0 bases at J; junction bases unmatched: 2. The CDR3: CASRQGANYGYTF. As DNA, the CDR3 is TGTGCCAGTAGACAGGGGGCTAACTATGGCTACACCTTC.

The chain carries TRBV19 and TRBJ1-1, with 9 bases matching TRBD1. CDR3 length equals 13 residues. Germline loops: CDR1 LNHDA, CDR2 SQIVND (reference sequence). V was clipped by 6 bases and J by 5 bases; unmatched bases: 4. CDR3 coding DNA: TGTGCCAGTAGACCGACAGGGGGTACTGAAGCTTTCTTT. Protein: CASRPTGGTEAFF.

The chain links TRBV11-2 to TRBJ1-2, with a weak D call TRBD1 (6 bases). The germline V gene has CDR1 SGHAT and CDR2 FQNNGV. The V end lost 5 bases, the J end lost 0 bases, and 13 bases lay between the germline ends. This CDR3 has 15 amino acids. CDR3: CASSHRGQPNYGYTF. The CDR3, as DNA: TGTGCCAGCAGCCACCGAGGACAGCCTAACTATGGCTACACCTTC.

CDR3 loop: CATSTSIYEQYF. In nucleotides, the CDR3 is TGTGCCACTTCGACTAGTATCTACGAGCAGTACTTC. The chain recombines TRBV30 with TRBJ2-7; possible D gene TRBD2, 6 bases. Germline CDR1 reads GTSNPN; CDR2 reads SVGIG (reference sequence). This CDR3 has 12 amino acids. V lost 8 bases to trimming and J lost 3 bases, with 14 bases between them. Variable domain in full (rest from reference TRBV30 and TRBJ2-7): SQTIHQWPATLVQPVGSPLSLECTVEGTSNPNLYWYRQAAGRGLQLLFYSVGIGQISSEVPQNLSASRPQDRQFILSSKKLLLSDSGFYLCATSTSIYEQYFGPGTRLTVT.

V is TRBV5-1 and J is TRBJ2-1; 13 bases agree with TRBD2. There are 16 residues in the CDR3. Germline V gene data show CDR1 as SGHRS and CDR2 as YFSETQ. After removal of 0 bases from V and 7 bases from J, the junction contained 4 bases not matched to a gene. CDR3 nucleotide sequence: TGCGCCAGCAGCTTGGGACTAGCGGGGGGATTTAATGAGCAGTTCTTC. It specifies CASSLGLAGGFNEQFF.

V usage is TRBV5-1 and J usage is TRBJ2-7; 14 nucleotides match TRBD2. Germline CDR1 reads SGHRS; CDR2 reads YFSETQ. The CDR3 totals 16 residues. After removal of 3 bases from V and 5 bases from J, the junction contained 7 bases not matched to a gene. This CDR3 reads CASSSGLAGGMDEQYF. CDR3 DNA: TGCGCCAGCAGCTCCGGACTAGCGGGAGGTATGGACGAGCAGTACTTC.

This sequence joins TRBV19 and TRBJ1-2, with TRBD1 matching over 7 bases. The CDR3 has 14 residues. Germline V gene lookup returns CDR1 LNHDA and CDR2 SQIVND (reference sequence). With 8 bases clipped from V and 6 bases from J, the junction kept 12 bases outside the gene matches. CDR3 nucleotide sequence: TGTGCCAGTGGCGACGGGACAGCCGAAGATGGCTACACCTTC. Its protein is CASGDGTAEDGYTF.

In DNA form, the CDR3 reads TGTGCCAGCTCAGCCGGGTTAGAGAAAGAGACCCAGTACTTC. Encoded protein: CASSAGLEKETQYF. The V call is TRBV19, the J call TRBJ2-5, with D uncertain. This CDR3 spans 14 amino acids. V was cut by 9 bases and J by 3 bases, with 17 bases left in between. Germline CDR1 LNHDA, CDR2 SQIVND (reference sequence). The full variable domain, with the rest looked up from reference TRBV19 and TRBJ2-5, is DGGITQSPKYLFRKEGQNVTLSCEQNLNHDAMYWYRQDPGQGLRLIYYSQIVNDFQKGDIAEGYSVSREKKESFPLTVTSAQKNPTAFYLCASSAGLEKETQYFGPGTRLLVL.

The CDR3 DNA is TGCAGTTACCGGGACGGGAGAGAAGCTTTCTTT. Protein: CSYRDGREAFF. This chain connects TRBV20-1 to TRBJ1-1, with D possibly matching TRBD1 (5 bases). CDR1 and CDR2 from the germline V gene are DFQATT and SNEGSKA (reference sequence). The length of the CDR3 is 11 residues. V lost 8 bases, J lost 8 bases, and 15 bases lay in between.

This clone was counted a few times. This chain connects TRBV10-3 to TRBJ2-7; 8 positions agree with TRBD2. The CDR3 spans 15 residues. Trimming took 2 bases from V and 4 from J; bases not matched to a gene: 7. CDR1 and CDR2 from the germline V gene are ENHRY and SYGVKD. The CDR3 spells CAISEPASGWYEQYF. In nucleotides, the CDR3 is TGTGCCATCAGTGAGCCGGCTAGCGGGTGGTACGAGCAGTACTTC.

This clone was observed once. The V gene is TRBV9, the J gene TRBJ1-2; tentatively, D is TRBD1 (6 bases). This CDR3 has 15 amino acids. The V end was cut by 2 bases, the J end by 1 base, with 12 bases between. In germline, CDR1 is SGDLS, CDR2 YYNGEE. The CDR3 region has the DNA TGTGCCAGCAGCGTTCGACAGGAGCTTAACTATGGCTACACCTTC. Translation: CASSVRQELNYGYTF.